This T cell receptor beta chain was recorded in a study of T cell responses to AZD1222 COVID-19 vaccine. Sequencing was performed with immunoSEQ multiplex PCR; in TCRdb, only in-frame clones are kept and a portion is missing. The sample carries 100,000 to 150,000 clones, 70% to 90% recorded once. Study-wide results and caveats: CD4 TCRs covered the whole spike, strongest at regions 160-218 and 743-854. Only after the peak T cell response were repertoires sampled.

This clone was counted a single time. Antigen specificity is unknown. There are 14 residues in the CDR3. CDR1 is MNHEY, CDR2 SMNVEV, per germline (reference sequence). V shed 5 bases and J 6 bases; nucleotides not matched to a gene: 7. The source was peripheral blood, collected 28 days after the second AZD1222 dose. This chain uses TRBV27 with TRBJ1-5, with TRBD1 matching 7 bases. The TCR comes from an adult who received the AZD1222 COVID-19 vaccine. The chain's CDR3 is CASSNTGVFQPQHF. As DNA, the CDR3 is TGTGCCAGCAGTAATACAGGGGTTTTTCAGCCCCAGCATTTT.